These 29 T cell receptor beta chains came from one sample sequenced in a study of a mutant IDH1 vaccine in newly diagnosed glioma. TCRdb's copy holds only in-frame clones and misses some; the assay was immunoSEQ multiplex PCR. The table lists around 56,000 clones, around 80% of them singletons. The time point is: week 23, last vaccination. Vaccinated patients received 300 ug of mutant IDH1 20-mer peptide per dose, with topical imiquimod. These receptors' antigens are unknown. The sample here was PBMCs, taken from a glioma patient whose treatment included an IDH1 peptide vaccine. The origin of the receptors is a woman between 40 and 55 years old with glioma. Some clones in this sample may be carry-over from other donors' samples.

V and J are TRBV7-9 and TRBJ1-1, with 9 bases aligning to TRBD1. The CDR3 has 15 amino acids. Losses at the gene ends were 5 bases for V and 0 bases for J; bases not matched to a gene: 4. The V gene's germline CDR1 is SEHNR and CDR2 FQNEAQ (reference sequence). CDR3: CASSPGTGMNTEAFF. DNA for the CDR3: TGTGCCAGCAGCCCCGGGACAGGGATGAACACTGAAGCTTTCTTT.

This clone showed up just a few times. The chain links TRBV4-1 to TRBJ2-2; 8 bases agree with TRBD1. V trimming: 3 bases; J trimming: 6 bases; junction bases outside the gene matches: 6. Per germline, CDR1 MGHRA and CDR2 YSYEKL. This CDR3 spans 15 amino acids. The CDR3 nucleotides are TGCGCCAGCAGCCAGGACAGGGTATATGCCGGGGAGCTGTTTTTT. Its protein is CASSQDRVYAGELFF.

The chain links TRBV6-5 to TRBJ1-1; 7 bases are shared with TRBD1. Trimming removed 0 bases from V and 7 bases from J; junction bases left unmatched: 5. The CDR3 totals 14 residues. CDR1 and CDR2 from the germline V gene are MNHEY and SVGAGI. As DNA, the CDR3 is TGTGCCAGCAGTTACTCGACAGGGTTAAGTGAAGCTTTCTTT. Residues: CASSYSTGLSEAFF.

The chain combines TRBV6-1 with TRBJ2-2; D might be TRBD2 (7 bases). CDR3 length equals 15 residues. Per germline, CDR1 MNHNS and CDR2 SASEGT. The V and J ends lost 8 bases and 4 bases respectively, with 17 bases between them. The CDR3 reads CASSRGGGVTGELFF. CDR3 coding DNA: TGTGCCAGCTCCCGAGGGGGGGGCGTCACCGGGGAGCTGTTTTTT.

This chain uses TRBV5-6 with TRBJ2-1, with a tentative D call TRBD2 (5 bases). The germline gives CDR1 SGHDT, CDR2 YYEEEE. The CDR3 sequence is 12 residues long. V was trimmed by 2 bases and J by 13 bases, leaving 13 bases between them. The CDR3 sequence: CASSLAALGQFF. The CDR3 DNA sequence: TGTGCCAGCAGCTTAGCGGCCCTGGGACAGTTCTTC. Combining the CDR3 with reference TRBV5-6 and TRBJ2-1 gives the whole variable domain DAGVTQSPTHLIKTRGQQVTLRCSPKSGHDTVSWYQQALGQGPQFIFQYYEEEERQRGNFPDRFSGHQFPNYSSELNVNALLLGDSALYLCASSLAALGQFFGPGTRLTVL.

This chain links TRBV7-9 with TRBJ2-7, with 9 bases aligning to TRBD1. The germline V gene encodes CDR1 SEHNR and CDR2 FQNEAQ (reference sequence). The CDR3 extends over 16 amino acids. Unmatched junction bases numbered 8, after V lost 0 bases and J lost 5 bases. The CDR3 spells CASSLAKRQGDNEQYF. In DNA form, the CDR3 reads TGTGCCAGCAGCTTAGCGAAGAGACAGGGGGATAACGAGCAGTACTTC.

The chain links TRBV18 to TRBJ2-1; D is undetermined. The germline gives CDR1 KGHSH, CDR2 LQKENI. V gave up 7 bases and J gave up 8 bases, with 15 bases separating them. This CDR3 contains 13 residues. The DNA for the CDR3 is TGTGCCAGCTTAATTCGGGCGCAGGATGAGCAGTTCTTC. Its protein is CASLIRAQDEQFF.

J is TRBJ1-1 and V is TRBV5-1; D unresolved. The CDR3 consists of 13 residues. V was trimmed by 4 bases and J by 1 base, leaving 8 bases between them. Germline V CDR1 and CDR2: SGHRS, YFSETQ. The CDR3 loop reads CASSRAGNTEAFF. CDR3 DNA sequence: TGCGCCAGCAGCAGGGCAGGGAACACTGAAGCTTTCTTT.

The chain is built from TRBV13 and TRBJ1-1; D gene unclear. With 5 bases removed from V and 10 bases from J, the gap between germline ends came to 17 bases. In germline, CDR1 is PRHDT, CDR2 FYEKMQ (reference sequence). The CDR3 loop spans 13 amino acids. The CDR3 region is CASSPRTRGGAFF. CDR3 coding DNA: TGTGCCAGCAGCCCCCGAACCCGGGGTGGAGCTTTCTTT.

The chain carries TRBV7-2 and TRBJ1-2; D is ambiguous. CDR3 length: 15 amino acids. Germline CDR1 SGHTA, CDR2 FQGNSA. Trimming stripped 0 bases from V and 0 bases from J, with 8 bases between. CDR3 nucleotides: TGTGCCAGCAGCTTAGCGCATAGTACTAACTATGGCTACACCTTC. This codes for CASSLAHSTNYGYTF.

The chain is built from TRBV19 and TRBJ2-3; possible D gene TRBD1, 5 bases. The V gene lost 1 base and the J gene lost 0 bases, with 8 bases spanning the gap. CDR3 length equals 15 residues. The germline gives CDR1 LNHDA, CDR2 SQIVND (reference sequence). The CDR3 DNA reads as TGTGCCAGTAGTATAGGCAGGGTTAGCACAGATACGCAGTATTTT. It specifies CASSIGRVSTDTQYF.

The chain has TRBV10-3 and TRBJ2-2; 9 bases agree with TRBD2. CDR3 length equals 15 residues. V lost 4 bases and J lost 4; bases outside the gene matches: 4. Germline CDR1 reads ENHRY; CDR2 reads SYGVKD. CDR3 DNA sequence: TGTGCCATCAGTGCTAGCGGGGATACCACCGGGGAGCTGTTTTTT. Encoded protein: CAISASGDTTGELFF.

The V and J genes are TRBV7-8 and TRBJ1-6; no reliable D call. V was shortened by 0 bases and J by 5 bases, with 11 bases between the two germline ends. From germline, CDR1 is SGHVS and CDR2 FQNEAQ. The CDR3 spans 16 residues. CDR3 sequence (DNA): TGTGCCAGCAGCTTAGCGGCCACAGCAAATAATTCACCCCTCCACTTT. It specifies CASSLAATANNSPLHF.

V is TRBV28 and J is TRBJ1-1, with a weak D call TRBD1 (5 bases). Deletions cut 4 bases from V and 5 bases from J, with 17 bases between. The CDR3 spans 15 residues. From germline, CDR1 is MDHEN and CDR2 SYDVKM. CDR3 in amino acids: CASSSPGQGGTEAFF. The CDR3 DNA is TGTGCCAGCAGTTCCCCCGGGCAGGGTGGTACTGAAGCTTTCTTT.

CDR3 protein: CASSLQDVNTEAFF. CDR3 bases: TGTGCCAGCAGCTTACAGGATGTGAACACTGAAGCTTTCTTT. The rearrangement links TRBV5-4 to TRBJ1-1, with a weak D call TRBD1 (5 bases). V lost 2 bases and J 0 bases, leaving 8 bases between the germline ends. The CDR3 runs to 14 residues. CDR1 is SGHNT and CDR2 is YYREEE in the germline V gene (reference sequence).

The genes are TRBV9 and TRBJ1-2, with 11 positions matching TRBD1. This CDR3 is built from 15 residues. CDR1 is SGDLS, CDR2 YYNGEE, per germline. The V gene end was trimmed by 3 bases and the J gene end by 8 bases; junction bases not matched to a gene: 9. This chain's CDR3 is CASSGQGQGAEGYTF. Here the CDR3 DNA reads TGTGCCAGCAGCGGACAAGGACAGGGGGCGGAGGGCTACACCTTC.

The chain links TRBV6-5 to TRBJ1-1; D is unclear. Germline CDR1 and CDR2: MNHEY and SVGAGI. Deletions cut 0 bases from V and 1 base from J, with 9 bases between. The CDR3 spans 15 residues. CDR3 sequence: CASSYSGQQNTEAFF. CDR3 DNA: TGTGCCAGCAGTTACTCGGGCCAGCAGAACACTGAAGCTTTCTTT.

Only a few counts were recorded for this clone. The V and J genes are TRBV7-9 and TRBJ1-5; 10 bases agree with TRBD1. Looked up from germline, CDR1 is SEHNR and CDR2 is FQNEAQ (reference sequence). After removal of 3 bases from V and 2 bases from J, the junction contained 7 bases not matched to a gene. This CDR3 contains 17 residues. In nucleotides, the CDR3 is TGTGCCAGCAGCTTTGGGTCCGGGACAGGGGGCAATCAGCCCCAGCATTTT. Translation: CASSFGSGTGGNQPQHF.

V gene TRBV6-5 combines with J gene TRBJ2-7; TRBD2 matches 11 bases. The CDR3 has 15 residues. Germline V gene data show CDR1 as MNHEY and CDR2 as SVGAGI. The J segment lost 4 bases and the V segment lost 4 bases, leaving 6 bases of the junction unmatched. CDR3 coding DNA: TGTGCCAGCAGTTTTTTTTTAGCGGGGGGGTACGAGCAGTACTTC. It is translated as CASSFFLAGGYEQYF.

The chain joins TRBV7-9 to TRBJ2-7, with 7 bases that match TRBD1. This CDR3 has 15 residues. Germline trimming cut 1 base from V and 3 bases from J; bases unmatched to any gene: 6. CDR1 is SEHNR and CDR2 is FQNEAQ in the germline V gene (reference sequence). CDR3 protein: CASSLDRTGRYEQYF. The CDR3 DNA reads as TGTGCCAGCAGCTTAGACCGGACAGGTCGCTACGAGCAGTACTTC.

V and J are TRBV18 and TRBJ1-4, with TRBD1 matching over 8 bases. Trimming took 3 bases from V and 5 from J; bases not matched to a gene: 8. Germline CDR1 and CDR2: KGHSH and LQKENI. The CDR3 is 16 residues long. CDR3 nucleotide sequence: TGTGCCAGCTCACCCCCCAGGGGGGACAGGAATGAAAAACTGTTTTTT. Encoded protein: CASSPPRGDRNEKLFF.

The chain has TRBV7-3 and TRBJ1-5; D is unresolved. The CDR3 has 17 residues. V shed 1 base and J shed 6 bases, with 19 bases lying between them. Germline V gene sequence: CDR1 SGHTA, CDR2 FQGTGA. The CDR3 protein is CASSLRRLGLPGQPQHF. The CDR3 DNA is TGTGCCAGCAGCTTAAGGCGGCTGGGCCTCCCGGGTCAGCCCCAGCATTTT. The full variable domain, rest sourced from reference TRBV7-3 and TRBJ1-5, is GAGVSQTPSNKVTEKGKYVELRCDPISGHTALYWYRQSLGQGPEFLIYFQGTGAADDSGLPNDRFFAVRPEGSVSTLKIQRTERGDSAVYLCASSLRRLGLPGQPQHFGDGTRLSIL.

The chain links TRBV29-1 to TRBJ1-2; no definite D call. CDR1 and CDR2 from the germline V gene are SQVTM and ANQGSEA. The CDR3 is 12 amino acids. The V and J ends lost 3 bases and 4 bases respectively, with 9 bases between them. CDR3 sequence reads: CSVEWVPYGYTF. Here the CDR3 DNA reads TGCAGCGTTGAGTGGGTACCCTATGGCTACACCTTC.

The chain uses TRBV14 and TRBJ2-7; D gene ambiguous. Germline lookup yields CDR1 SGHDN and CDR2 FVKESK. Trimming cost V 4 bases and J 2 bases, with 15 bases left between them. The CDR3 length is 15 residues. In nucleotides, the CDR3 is TGTGCCAGCAGCCCTGTGACACGCTCTCCCTACGAGCAGTACTTC. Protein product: CASSPVTRSPYEQYF.

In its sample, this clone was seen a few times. CDR3 bases: TGTGCCAGCAGCTCCCGGGGACGAACTGAAGCTTTCTTT. Its translation is CASSSRGRTEAFF. V gene TRBV11-3 combines with J gene TRBJ1-1, with D maybe TRBD1 (5 bases). CDR3 length: 13 residues. Germline V gives CDR1 SGHNT, CDR2 YENEEA. With 4 bases removed from V and 5 bases from J, the gap between germline ends came to 11 bases. The whole variable domain, filled in from reference TRBV11-3 and TRBJ1-1, reads EAGVVQSPRYKIIEKKQPVAFWCNPISGHNTLYWYLQNLGQGPELLIRYENEEAVDDSQLPKDRFSAERLKGVDSTLKIQPAELGDSAVYLCASSSRGRTEAFFGQGTRLTVV.

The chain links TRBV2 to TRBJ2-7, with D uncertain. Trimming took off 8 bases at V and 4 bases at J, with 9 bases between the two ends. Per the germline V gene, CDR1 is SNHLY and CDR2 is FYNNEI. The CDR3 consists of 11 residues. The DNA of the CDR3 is TGTGCCAGCGGCCCCCCGTACGAGCAGTACTTC. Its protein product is CASGPPYEQYF.

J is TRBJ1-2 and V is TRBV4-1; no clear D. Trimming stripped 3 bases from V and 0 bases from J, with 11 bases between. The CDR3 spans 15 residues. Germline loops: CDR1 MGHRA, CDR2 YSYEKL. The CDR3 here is CASSQPMTANYGYTF. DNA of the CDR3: TGCGCCAGCAGCCAGCCAATGACGGCTAACTATGGCTACACCTTC.

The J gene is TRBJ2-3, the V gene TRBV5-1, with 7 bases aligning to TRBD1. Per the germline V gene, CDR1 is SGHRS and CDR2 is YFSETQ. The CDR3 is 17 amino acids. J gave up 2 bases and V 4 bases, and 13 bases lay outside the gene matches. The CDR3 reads CASSRRDSRSLTDTQYF. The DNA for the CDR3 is TGCGCCAGCAGCCGAAGGGACAGTCGGAGTCTCACAGATACGCAGTATTTT. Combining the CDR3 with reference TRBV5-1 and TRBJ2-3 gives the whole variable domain KAGVTQTPRYLIKTRGQQVTLSCSPISGHRSVSWYQQTPGQGLQFLFEYFSETQRNKGNFPGRFSGRQFSNSRSEMNVSTLELGDSALYLCASSRRDSRSLTDTQYFGPGTRLTVL.

CDR3 coding DNA: TGTGCCAGTAGTATAGAAAAGCGGCGGAGCTCCTACGAGCAGTACTTC. This encodes CASSIEKRRSSYEQYF. The chain joins TRBV19 to TRBJ2-7; the D gene is possibly TRBD2 (5 bases). Germline V lookup: CDR1 LNHDA, CDR2 SQIVND (reference sequence). V lost 0 bases to trimming and J lost 0 bases, with 12 bases between them. This CDR3 is built from 16 residues.